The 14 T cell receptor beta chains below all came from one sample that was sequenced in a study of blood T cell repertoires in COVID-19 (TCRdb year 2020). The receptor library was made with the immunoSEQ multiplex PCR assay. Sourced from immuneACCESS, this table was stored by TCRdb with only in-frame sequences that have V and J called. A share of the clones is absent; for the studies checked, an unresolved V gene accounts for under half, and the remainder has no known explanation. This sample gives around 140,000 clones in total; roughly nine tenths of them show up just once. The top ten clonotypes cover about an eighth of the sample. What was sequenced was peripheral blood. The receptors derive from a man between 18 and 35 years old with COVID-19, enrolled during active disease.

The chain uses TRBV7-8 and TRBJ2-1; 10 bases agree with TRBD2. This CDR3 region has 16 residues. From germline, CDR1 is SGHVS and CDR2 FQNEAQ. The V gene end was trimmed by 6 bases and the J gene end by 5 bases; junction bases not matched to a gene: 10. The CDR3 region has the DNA TGTGCCAGCAGGACCTCTCTAGCGGGAGTCGACAATGAGCAGTTCTTC. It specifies CASRTSLAGVDNEQFF. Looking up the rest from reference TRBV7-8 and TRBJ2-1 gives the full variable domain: GAGVSQSPRYKVAKRGQDVALRCDPISGHVSLFWYQQALGQGPEFLTYFQNEAQLDKSGLPSDRFFAERPEGSVSTLKIQRTQQEDSAVYLCASRTSLAGVDNEQFFGPGTRLTVL.

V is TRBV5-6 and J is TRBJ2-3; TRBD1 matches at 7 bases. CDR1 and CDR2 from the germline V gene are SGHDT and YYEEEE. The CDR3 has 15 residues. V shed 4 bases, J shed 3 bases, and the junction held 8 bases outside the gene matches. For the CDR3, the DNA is TGTGCCAGCAGCCCCGGACAGGCTACTACAGATACGCAGTATTTT. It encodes CASSPGQATTDTQYF.

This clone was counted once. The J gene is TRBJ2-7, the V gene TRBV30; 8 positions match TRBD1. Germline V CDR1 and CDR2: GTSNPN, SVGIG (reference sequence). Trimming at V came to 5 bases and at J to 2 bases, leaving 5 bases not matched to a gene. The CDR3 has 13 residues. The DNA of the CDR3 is TGTGCCTGGGGGACAGGAACCACCTACGAGCAGTACTTC. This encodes CAWGTGTTYEQYF.

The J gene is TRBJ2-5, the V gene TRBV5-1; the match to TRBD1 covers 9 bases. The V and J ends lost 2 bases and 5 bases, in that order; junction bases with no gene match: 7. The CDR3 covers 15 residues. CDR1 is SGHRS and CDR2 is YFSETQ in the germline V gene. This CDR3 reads CASSFNPTGGETQYF. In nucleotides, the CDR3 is TGCGCCAGCAGCTTCAACCCCACAGGGGGCGAGACCCAGTACTTC.

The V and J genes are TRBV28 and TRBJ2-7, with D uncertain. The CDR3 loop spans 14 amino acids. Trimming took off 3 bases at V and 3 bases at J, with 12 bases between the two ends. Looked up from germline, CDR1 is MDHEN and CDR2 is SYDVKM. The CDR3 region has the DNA TGTGCCAGCAGTTTTTTCGCGGCTAACTACGAGCAGTACTTC. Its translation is CASSFFAANYEQYF.

DNA for the CDR3: TGCAGCGTTTATGATAGCGGGAGCACAGATACGCAGTATTTT. Translating it yields CSVYDSGSTDTQYF. V is TRBV29-1 and J is TRBJ2-3; 7 bases fit TRBD2. Germline CDR1 and CDR2: SQVTM and ANQGSEA. V lost 5 bases to trimming and J lost 0 bases; unmatched junction nucleotides: 5. This CDR3 has 14 amino acids.

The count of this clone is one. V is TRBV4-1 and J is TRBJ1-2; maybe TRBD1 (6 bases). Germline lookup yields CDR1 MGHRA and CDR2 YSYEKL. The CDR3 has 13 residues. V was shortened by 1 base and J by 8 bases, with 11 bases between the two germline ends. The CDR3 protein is CASSQAYRDGYTF. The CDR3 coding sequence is TGCGCCAGCAGCCAAGCTTACAGGGACGGCTACACCTTC.

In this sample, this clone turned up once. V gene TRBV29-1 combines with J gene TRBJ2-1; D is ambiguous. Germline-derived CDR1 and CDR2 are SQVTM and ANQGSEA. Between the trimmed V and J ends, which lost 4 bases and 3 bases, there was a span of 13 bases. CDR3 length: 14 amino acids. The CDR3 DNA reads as TGCAGCGTTGGAAGGAGTGGCCTCTACAATGAGCAGTTCTTC. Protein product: CSVGRSGLYNEQFF.

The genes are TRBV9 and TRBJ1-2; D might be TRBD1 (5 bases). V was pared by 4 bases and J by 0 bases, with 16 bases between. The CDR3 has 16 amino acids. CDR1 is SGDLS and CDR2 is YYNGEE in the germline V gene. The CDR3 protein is CASSPRTSLPNYGYTF. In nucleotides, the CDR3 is TGTGCCAGCAGCCCTCGGACAAGCCTTCCTAACTATGGCTACACCTTC.

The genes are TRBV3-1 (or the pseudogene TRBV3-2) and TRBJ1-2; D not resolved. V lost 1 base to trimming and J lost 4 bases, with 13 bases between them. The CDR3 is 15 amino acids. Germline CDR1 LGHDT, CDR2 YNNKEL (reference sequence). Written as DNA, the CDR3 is TGTGCCAGCAGCCAAGCTCGGGGTTCCAGCTATGGCTACACCTTC. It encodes CASSQARGSSYGYTF.

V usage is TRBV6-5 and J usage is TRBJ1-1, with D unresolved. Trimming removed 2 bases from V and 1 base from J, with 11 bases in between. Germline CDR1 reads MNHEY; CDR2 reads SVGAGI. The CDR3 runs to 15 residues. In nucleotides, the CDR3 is TGTGCCAGCAGTTACAGGCCCGGGAAGAACACTGAAGCTTTCTTT. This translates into CASSYRPGKNTEAFF.

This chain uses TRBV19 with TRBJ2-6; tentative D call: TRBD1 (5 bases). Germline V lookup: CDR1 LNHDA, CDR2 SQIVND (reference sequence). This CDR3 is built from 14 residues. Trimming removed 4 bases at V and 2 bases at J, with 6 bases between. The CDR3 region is CASSKGAGANVLTF. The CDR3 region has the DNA TGTGCCAGTAGTAAAGGGGCTGGGGCCAACGTCCTGACTTTC.

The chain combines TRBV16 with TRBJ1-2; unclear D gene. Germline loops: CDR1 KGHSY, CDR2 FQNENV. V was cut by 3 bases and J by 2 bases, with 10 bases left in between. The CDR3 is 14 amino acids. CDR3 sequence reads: CASSHWRPNYGYTF. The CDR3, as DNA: TGTGCCAGCAGCCATTGGAGACCGAACTATGGCTACACCTTC. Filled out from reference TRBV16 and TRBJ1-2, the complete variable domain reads GEEVAQTPKHLVRGEGQKAKLYCAPIKGHSYVFWYQQVLKNEFKFLISFQNENVFDETGMPKERFSAKCLPNSPCSLEIQATKLEDSAVYFCASSHWRPNYGYTFGSGTRLTVV.

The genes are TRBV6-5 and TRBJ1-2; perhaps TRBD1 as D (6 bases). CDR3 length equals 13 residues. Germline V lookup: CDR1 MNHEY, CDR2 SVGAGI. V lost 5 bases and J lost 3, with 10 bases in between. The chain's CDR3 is CASSIQGYYGYTF. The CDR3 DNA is TGTGCCAGCAGTATTCAGGGGTACTATGGCTACACCTTC.